Below are 10 T cell receptor beta chains sequenced from a single sample in a study of cytomegalovirus exposure and HLA in healthy donors. 13 Jbeta primers and 60 Vbeta primers were used for the PCR. The data were produced by immunoSEQ multiplex PCR, yet TCRdb's version contains in-frame clones alone and is incomplete. The table has about 170,000 clones, around 85% seen once. Material for sequencing was PBMCs. The receptors here all came from a boy younger than 10 in good health and CMV-seronegative.

The chain joins TRBV13 to TRBJ1-1; D remains unclear. The ends were cut back, 2 bases at V and 1 base at J, with 11 bases in the middle. Germline assignment: CDR1 PRHDT and CDR2 FYEKMQ (reference sequence). The CDR3 consists of 15 residues. As DNA, the CDR3 is TGTGCCAGCAGCTTACCTCCGACGGGGAACACTGAAGCTTTCTTT. It translates to CASSLPPTGNTEAFF.

The chain combines TRBV27 with TRBJ2-2, with TRBD1 matching 8 bases. The CDR3 consists of 16 residues. V shed 2 bases and J 4 bases; nucleotides not matched to a gene: 6. Germline assignment: CDR1 MNHEY and CDR2 SMNVEV (reference sequence). The CDR3 region is CASSLRDRTFTGELFF. Written as DNA, the CDR3 is TGTGCCAGCAGTTTAAGGGACAGGACTTTCACCGGGGAGCTGTTTTTT.

The gene calls are TRBV27 and TRBJ1-1; 7 bases are a match to TRBD1. The CDR3 is 13 amino acids. Germline loops: CDR1 MNHEY, CDR2 SMNVEV (reference sequence). Trimming removed 5 bases from V and 6 bases from J; junction bases left unmatched: 6. In DNA, the CDR3 is TGTGCCAGCAGTGCGTATCAGGGGGCTGAAGCTTTCTTT. The encoded protein is CASSAYQGAEAFF.

This clone was recorded a few times. This chain links TRBV18 with TRBJ1-1, with D tentatively TRBD1 (6 bases). Trimming took off 5 bases at V and 4 bases at J, with 17 bases between the two ends. The CDR3 length is 15 residues. CDR1 and CDR2 from the germline V gene are KGHSH and LQKENI. The CDR3 region has the DNA TGTGCCAGCTCATCAAAACAGGGCTCGGGCACTGAAGCTTTCTTT. Its protein is CASSSKQGSGTEAFF.

The chain joins TRBV5-1 to TRBJ2-5, with 10 bases identical to TRBD2. This CDR3 comprises 14 residues. CDR1 and CDR2 from the germline V gene are SGHRS and YFSETQ. V dropped 2 bases and J dropped 9; count of bases not matched to a gene: 7. CDR3 sequence (DNA): TGCGCCAGCAGCTTCGGACTAGCGGCGGCTCCCCAGTACTTC. It encodes CASSFGLAAAPQYF.

The chain carries TRBV4-1 and TRBJ1-2, with a possible D match to TRBD1 (5 bases). This CDR3 is built from 16 residues. Germline lookup yields CDR1 MGHRA and CDR2 YSYEKL. Between the trimmed V and J ends, which lost 0 bases and 8 bases, there was a span of 19 bases. The CDR3 DNA reads TGCGCCAGCAGCCAAGAGGTCGGTCGGTTCAGGGAAGGCTACACCTTC. This translates into CASSQEVGRFREGYTF.

The chain is built from TRBV2 and TRBJ2-7; D call uncertain. From germline, CDR1 is SNHLY and CDR2 FYNNEI. Trimming pared 5 bases from V and 2 bases from J, leaving 13 bases between. The CDR3 runs to 14 residues. The CDR3 DNA is TGTGCCAGCAGTTTAAGACTGATTACCTACGAGCAGTACGTC. Translation gives CASSLRLITYEQYV.

This clone was found a few times. The rearrangement links TRBV7-9 to TRBJ1-3, with 7 bases identical to TRBD1. The CDR3 extends over 15 amino acids. Germline trimming cut 5 bases from V and 4 bases from J; bases unmatched to any gene: 8. The V gene's germline CDR1 is SEHNR and CDR2 FQNEAQ (reference sequence). The CDR3 protein is CASSREGAQGNTIYF. CDR3 DNA: TGTGCCAGCAGCCGAGAGGGGGCACAGGGAAACACCATATATTTT. Looking up the rest from reference TRBV7-9 and TRBJ1-3 gives the full variable domain: DTGVSQNPRHKITKRGQNVTFRCDPISEHNRLYWYRQTLGQGPEFLTYFQNEAQLEKSRLLSDRFSAERPKGSFSTLEIQRTEQGDSAMYLCASSREGAQGNTIYFGEGSWLTVV.

On this clone: Relative to the germline gene, one junction end is altered; a read error may explain this. Written as DNA, the CDR3 is TGTTCCAGCACCTCGGACAGAACTCTGAACACTGAAGCTTTCTTT. Translating it yields CSSTSDRTLNTEAFF. The chain is built from TRBV7-9 and TRBJ1-1; D perhaps matches TRBD1 (6 bases). Germline V gives CDR1 SEHNR, CDR2 FQNEAQ (reference sequence). The CDR3 runs to 15 residues.

The rearrangement joins TRBV5-4 to TRBJ2-1, with TRBD1 matching over 7 bases. The germline gives CDR1 SGHNT, CDR2 YYREEE (reference sequence). The CDR3 loop spans 16 amino acids. V lost 0 bases and J lost 8; bases outside the gene matches: 11. CDR3 coding DNA: TGTGCCAGCAGCTTGGGTGTGGGACAGCGGTTGGATGAGCAGTTCTTC. Translating gives CASSLGVGQRLDEQFF. The full variable domain, in which reference TRBV5-4 and TRBJ2-1 provide the parts outside the CDR3, is ETGVTQSPTHLIKTRGQQVTLRCSSQSGHNTVSWYQQALGQGPQFIFQYYREEENGRGNFPPRFSGLQFPNYSSELNVNALELDDSALYLCASSLGVGQRLDEQFFGPGTRLTVL.